The 28 T cell receptor beta chains below come from one sample, sequenced in a study of control samples from healthy donors and cancer patients. Here immunoSEQ multiplex PCR was the method, and the copy in TCRdb shows in-frame clones only, minus some. Of around 130,000 clones listed, about nine tenths were seen once; the top ten hold more than 6.5%. Sequenced input: PBMCs. These receptors were taken from a man in his fifties with head and neck cancer.

V is TRBV28 and J is TRBJ2-3; D may match TRBD1 or TRBD2 (5 bases each). The V end lost 7 bases, the J end lost 1 base, and 15 bases lay between the germline ends. The CDR3 runs to 15 residues. The germline gives CDR1 MDHEN, CDR2 SYDVKM. CDR3 sequence reads: CASIPGATGTDTQYF. In DNA, the CDR3 is TGTGCCAGCATCCCCGGGGCTACGGGCACAGATACGCAGTATTTT.

The gene calls are TRBV5-1 and TRBJ1-4; the D gene is possibly TRBD1 (6 bases). Trimming shortened V by 0 bases and J by 4 bases, and 16 bases separated the two germline ends. The CDR3 runs to 17 residues. Germline V lookup: CDR1 SGHRS, CDR2 YFSETQ. For the CDR3, the DNA is TGCGCCAGCAGCTTGGCCGGGGGCGGAGGAGTTAATGAAAAACTGTTTTTT. Encoded protein: CASSLAGGGGVNEKLFF.

This chain uses TRBV3-1 (or the pseudogene TRBV3-2) with TRBJ2-7, with D possibly TRBD1 on 5 matching bases. Trimming removed 3 bases from V and 2 bases from J, with 11 bases in between. Germline CDR1 is LGHDT and CDR2 is YNNKEL (reference sequence). CDR3 length equals 14 residues. The chain's CDR3 is CASSHTGFAYEQYF. The CDR3 coding sequence is TGTGCCAGCAGCCATACAGGTTTTGCCTACGAGCAGTACTTC.

The rearrangement joins TRBV4-1 to TRBJ1-5; possibly TRBD1 for D (6 bases). With 2 bases removed from V and 4 bases from J, the gap between germline ends came to 12 bases. There are 15 residues in the CDR3. CDR1 is MGHRA, CDR2 YSYEKL, per germline. CDR3 bases: TGCGCCAGCAGCCAATTTGGACAGCTAAATCAGCCCCAGCATTTT. This gives the protein CASSQFGQLNQPQHF.

The genes are TRBV11-2 and TRBJ2-7; TRBD1 matches at 9 bases. The germline V gene encodes CDR1 SGHAT and CDR2 FQNNGV. The CDR3 is 14 residues long. Germline trimming cut 0 bases from V and 4 bases from J; bases unmatched to any gene: 1. This CDR3 reads CASSLEGQGYEQYF. CDR3 nucleotide sequence: TGTGCCAGCAGCTTAGAGGGACAGGGATACGAGCAGTACTTC.

The chain couples TRBV20-1 to TRBJ2-1, with 8 bases fitting TRBD1. Germline-derived CDR1 and CDR2 are DFQATT and SNEGSKA (reference sequence). With V trimmed by 6 bases and J by 11 bases, 6 bases remained unmatched. The CDR3 runs to 11 residues. The CDR3 spells CSALDRGQQFF. Here the CDR3 DNA reads TGCAGTGCCCTAGACAGGGGCCAGCAGTTCTTC.

This clone was picked up many times. The V call is TRBV10-3, the J call TRBJ2-7, with 8 bases identical to TRBD1. Losses at the gene ends were 10 bases for V and 5 bases for J; bases not matched to a gene: 7. Germline values: CDR1 ENHRY, CDR2 SYGVKD. The length of the CDR3 is 12 residues. Here the CDR3 reads CATRQGSDEQYF. CDR3 coding DNA: TGTGCCACAAGACAGGGGTCAGACGAGCAGTACTTC.

The count of this clone is one. The rearrangement uses TRBV7-9 and TRBJ1-1, with 8 bases that match TRBD1. Germline values: CDR1 SEHNR, CDR2 FQNEAQ (reference sequence). This CDR3 is built from 16 residues. Unmatched junction bases numbered 11, after V lost 5 bases and J lost 3 bases. The CDR3 is CASSRTRTGGDTEAFF. The CDR3 DNA follows: TGTGCCAGCAGCCGGACCCGCACAGGGGGAGACACTGAAGCTTTCTTT.

This chain links TRBV6-5 with TRBJ2-2; no definite D call. The germline gives CDR1 MNHEY, CDR2 SVGAGI. Trimming left V 1 base short and J 0 bases short, with 6 bases between. This CDR3 has 15 residues. CDR3 sequence: CASSYLGPNTGELFF. The CDR3 nucleotides read TGTGCCAGCAGTTACTTAGGACCGAACACCGGGGAGCTGTTTTTT.

The chain recombines TRBV16 with TRBJ1-5; weak D call: TRBD1 (6 bases). Germline loops: CDR1 KGHSY, CDR2 FQNENV. The CDR3 contains 14 residues. V gave up 2 bases and J gave up 14 bases, with 19 bases separating them. The CDR3 loop is CASSQRQTGAGEHF. As DNA, the CDR3 is TGTGCCAGCAGCCAACGACAGACAGGCGCAGGGGAGCATTTT.

On this clone itself: Other DNA sequences of this sample code for an identical CDR3. The rearrangement uses TRBV5-4 and TRBJ2-7; D is ambiguous. The CDR3 contains 13 residues. V was trimmed by 0 bases and J by 0 bases, leaving 4 bases between them. Germline assignment: CDR1 SGHNT and CDR2 YYREEE (reference sequence). The DNA of the CDR3 is TGTGCCAGCAGCTTGGGGAGCTCCTACGAGCAGTACTTC. This encodes CASSLGSSYEQYF.

The rearrangement joins TRBV10-3 to TRBJ2-5; 7 bases agree with TRBD1. Germline CDR1 ENHRY, CDR2 SYGVKD. V lost 7 bases, J lost 2 bases, and 4 bases stayed unmatched. The CDR3 is 13 amino acids. The CDR3 sequence: CAINRDRQETQYF. Written as DNA, the CDR3 is TGTGCCATCAACCGGGACAGACAAGAGACCCAGTACTTC.

V and J are TRBV6-5 and TRBJ1-1; the match to TRBD1 covers 7 bases. CDR1 and CDR2 from the germline V gene are MNHEY and SVGAGI. After removal of 7 bases from V and 1 base from J, the junction contained 3 bases not matched to a gene. The CDR3 has 13 residues. The CDR3 loop reads CASTRQGNTEAFF. The CDR3 DNA is TGTGCCAGCACCCGACAGGGGAACACTGAAGCTTTCTTT.

The chain employs TRBV2 and TRBJ1-1; the D gene is possibly TRBD1 (5 bases). Looked up from germline, CDR1 is SNHLY and CDR2 is FYNNEI. The length of the CDR3 is 13 residues. Trimming stripped 1 base from V and 6 bases from J, with 9 bases between. CDR3 DNA: TGTGCCAGCAGTGAAGAGTGGGGGGCTGAAGCTTTCTTT. The encoded protein is CASSEEWGAEAFF.

This chain links TRBV5-1 with TRBJ1-4; 12 nucleotides align to TRBD1. The V gene end was trimmed by 3 bases and the J gene end by 7 bases; junction bases not matched to a gene: 7. Per the germline V gene, CDR1 is SGHRS and CDR2 is YFSETQ. The CDR3 has 16 amino acids. Written as DNA, the CDR3 is TGCGCCAGCAGCTCTATTGGGACAGGGGGCGGTGAAAAACTGTTTTTT. Protein product: CASSSIGTGGGEKLFF. Combining the CDR3 with reference TRBV5-1 and TRBJ1-4 gives the whole variable domain KAGVTQTPRYLIKTRGQQVTLSCSPISGHRSVSWYQQTPGQGLQFLFEYFSETQRNKGNFPGRFSGRQFSNSRSEMNVSTLELGDSALYLCASSSIGTGGGEKLFFGSGTQLSVL.

The CDR3 DNA reads TGTGCCAGTACCCCCACAGGGGGCGGCGGCTACACCTTC. Its protein product is CASTPTGGGGYTF. The V and J genes are TRBV19 and TRBJ1-2; the match to TRBD1 covers 9 bases. This CDR3 has 13 residues. The junction had 8 bases not matched to a gene; V was cut back by 7 bases and J by 8 bases. Germline assignment: CDR1 LNHDA and CDR2 SQIVND (reference sequence). The whole variable domain, remainder taken from reference TRBV19 and TRBJ1-2, is DGGITQSPKYLFRKEGQNVTLSCEQNLNHDAMYWYRQDPGQGLRLIYYSQIVNDFQKGDIAEGYSVSREKKESFPLTVTSAQKNPTAFYLCASTPTGGGGYTFGSGTRLTVV.

V is TRBV27 and J is TRBJ1-1, with 7 bases identical to TRBD1. Germline V gives CDR1 MNHEY, CDR2 SMNVEV (reference sequence). The CDR3 is made up of 14 amino acids. Trimming removed 6 bases from V and 0 bases from J; junction bases left unmatched: 4. CDR3 residues: CASRQTGMNTEAFF. The CDR3 nucleotides read TGTGCCAGCAGACAGACAGGGATGAACACTGAAGCTTTCTTT.

This chain uses TRBV12-3 or TRBV12-4 with TRBJ2-5; D not certain. This CDR3 contains 12 residues. V dropped 2 bases and J dropped 4 bases, with 5 bases sitting between them. Here the CDR3 reads CASSLLRETQYF. In DNA, the CDR3 is TGTGCCAGCAGTTTACTGAGAGAGACCCAGTACTTC.

The chain is built from TRBV28 and TRBJ2-1, with 10 bases matching TRBD2. Trimming cost V 3 bases and J 9 bases; bases outside gene matches: 8. The CDR3 runs 15 residues. Germline V lookup: CDR1 MDHEN, CDR2 SYDVKM. The CDR3 protein is CASSLVSGRAVEQFF. The CDR3 bases are TGTGCCAGCAGTTTGGTAAGCGGGAGGGCCGTTGAGCAGTTCTTC.

This clone was detected a few times. In nucleotides, the CDR3 is TGTGCCAGCAGGGCCGGGGGGGCTCGTTACAATGAGCAGTTCTTC. Protein product: CASRAGGARYNEQFF. The chain uses TRBV6-5 and TRBJ2-1; 8 bases are shared with TRBD2. The CDR3 loop spans 15 amino acids. Trimming cost V 6 bases and J 4 bases; bases outside gene matches: 8. Germline V CDR1 and CDR2: MNHEY, SVGAGI.

This clone was detected a few times. The CDR3 spells CASSQGRNTEAFF. CDR3 nucleotides: TGTGCCAGCTCACAGGGGCGGAACACTGAAGCTTTCTTT. The V call is TRBV6-5, the J call TRBJ1-1; 7 bases fit TRBD1. V trimming: 8 bases; J trimming: 1 base; junction bases outside the gene matches: 4. The CDR3 covers 13 residues. Germline values: CDR1 MNHEY, CDR2 SVGAGI.

The V call is TRBV6-1, the J call TRBJ2-1; TRBD1 matches 7 bases. The CDR3 is 16 residues long. After removal of 4 bases from V and 0 bases from J, the junction contained 6 bases not matched to a gene. CDR1 is MNHNS and CDR2 is SASEGT in the germline V gene. The DNA for the CDR3 is TGTGCCAGCAGTGGAGGGACAGCCAGCTCCTACAATGAGCAGTTCTTC. Protein: CASSGGTASSYNEQFF.

This clone came up a few times. The chain combines TRBV19 with TRBJ2-7; 9 nucleotides line up with TRBD1. J lost 5 bases, V lost 5 bases, and 10 bases had no gene match. Germline V gives CDR1 LNHDA, CDR2 SQIVND (reference sequence). This CDR3 is 15 amino acids long. The CDR3 DNA is TGTGCCAGTAGTGCAACAGGGGGCGAGGCCCACGAGCAGTACTTC. This translates into CASSATGGEAHEQYF.

V is TRBV18 and J is TRBJ2-5; 7 positions match TRBD1. Germline V gene lookup returns CDR1 KGHSH and CDR2 LQKENI. The CDR3 is made up of 15 amino acids. V lost 3 bases to trimming and J lost 1 base; unmatched junction nucleotides: 5. The CDR3 reads CASSPTGQLQETQYF. CDR3 DNA: TGTGCCAGCTCACCGACGGGACAGCTCCAAGAGACCCAGTACTTC.

A single count supports this clone. The chain has TRBV9 and TRBJ1-6; the D is unclear. Trimming took 1 base from V and 6 from J, leaving 8 bases between them. Germline-derived CDR1 and CDR2 are SGDLS and YYNGEE. The CDR3 loop spans 14 amino acids. The CDR3 sequence: CASSVRGLNSPLHF. The CDR3 region has the DNA TGTGCCAGCAGCGTAAGAGGGCTTAATTCACCCCTCCACTTT.

The rearrangement uses TRBV5-8 and TRBJ2-7; TRBD2 might be the D (6 bases). The CDR3 consists of 14 residues. Germline CDR1 SGHTS, CDR2 YDEGEE. With 1 base removed from V and 2 bases from J, the gap between germline ends came to 10 bases. CDR3 DNA sequence: TGTGCCAGCAGCTTGCGCGGGACTCCCTACGAGCAGTACTTC. Residues: CASSLRGTPYEQYF.

The chain carries TRBV5-1 and TRBJ1-2; weak D call: TRBD1 (5 bases). Germline-derived CDR1 and CDR2 are SGHRS and YFSETQ. V was cut by 0 bases and J by 14 bases, with 17 bases left in between. The CDR3 extends over 13 amino acids. The CDR3 loop is CASSLGGTAGGTF. CDR3 sequence (DNA): TGCGCCAGCAGCTTGGGGGGGACGGCCGGTGGGACCTTC.

V usage is TRBV27 and J usage is TRBJ2-1, with D hard to call. V lost 2 bases and J lost 0, with 17 bases in between. The CDR3 has 18 residues. Germline V gene data show CDR1 as MNHEY and CDR2 as SMNVEV (reference sequence). The CDR3 is CASSLIRANLYSYNEQFF. The CDR3 DNA reads TGTGCCAGCAGTTTAATCCGGGCCAACCTCTACTCCTACAATGAGCAGTTCTTC.